These 22 T cell receptor beta chains came from one sample sequenced in a study of OX40 agonist ivuxolimab in advanced cancers. Here immunoSEQ multiplex PCR was the method, and the copy in TCRdb shows in-frame clones only, minus some. The sample lists 98,000 or so clones; about 91% were seen once. Sequences were derived from CD4+ or CD8+ T cells sorted from blood, sampled in a trial of the OX40 agonist ivuxolimab. These receptors all stem from an adult with an advanced solid tumor such as melanoma, head and neck, liver or kidney cancer.

The CDR3 DNA reads TGTGCCTGGAGTGACAGGGCCCTTTATGGCTACACCTTC. Residues: CAWSDRALYGYTF. The chain has TRBV30 and TRBJ1-2; a weak D match, TRBD1 (6 bases). V lost 1 base, J lost 5 bases, and 11 bases lay in between. The germline CDR1 and CDR2 sequences are GTSNPN and SVGIG (reference sequence). The CDR3 contains 13 residues.

V gene TRBV7-2 combines with J gene TRBJ1-2; 10 nucleotides line up with TRBD1. The V gene end was trimmed by 3 bases and the J gene end by 7 bases; junction bases not matched to a gene: 2. Germline V gene sequence: CDR1 SGHTA, CDR2 FQGNSA. This CDR3 has 13 amino acids. CDR3 in DNA: TGTGCCAGCAGCTTTAGGACAGGGGGTGGCTACACCTTC. Its translation is CASSFRTGGGYTF.

The chain carries TRBV30 and TRBJ2-3, with D perhaps matching TRBD1 (6 bases). Trimming removed 2 bases from V and 2 bases from J, with 8 bases in between. Looked up from germline, CDR1 is GTSNPN and CDR2 is SVGIG (reference sequence). CDR3 size: 13 residues. CDR3 protein: CAWSTGPTDTQYF. The CDR3 DNA reads as TGTGCCTGGAGTACAGGGCCCACAGATACGCAGTATTTT. Complete variable domain (other parts from reference TRBV30 and TRBJ2-3): SQTIHQWPATLVQPVGSPLSLECTVEGTSNPNLYWYRQAAGRGLQLLFYSVGIGQISSEVPQNLSASRPQDRQFILSSKKLLLSDSGFYLCAWSTGPTDTQYFGPGTRLTVL.

The V gene is TRBV7-2, the J gene TRBJ1-1; D gene unclear. This CDR3 has 13 amino acids. CDR1 and CDR2 (germline): SGHTA, FQGNSA. The V end was cut by 5 bases, the J end by 0 bases, with 7 bases between. CDR3 bases: TGTGCCAGCAGCGGCGGTATGAACACTGAAGCTTTCTTT. Translated, it gives CASSGGMNTEAFF. Variable domain in full (rest from reference TRBV7-2 and TRBJ1-1): GAGVSQSPSNKVTEKGKDVELRCDPISGHTALYWYRQSLGQGLEFLIYFQGNSAPDKSGLPSDRFSAERTGGSVSTLTIQRTQQEDSAVYLCASSGGMNTEAFFGQGTRLTVV.

V usage is TRBV18 and J usage is TRBJ1-6; D is unresolved. This CDR3 has 15 amino acids. Germline V lookup: CDR1 KGHSH, CDR2 LQKENI. V dropped 2 bases and J dropped 0 bases, with 5 bases sitting between them. In DNA form, the CDR3 reads TGTGCCAGCTCACCAATCAGCTCCTATAATTCACCCCTCCACTTT. It specifies CASSPISSYNSPLHF. Drawing the rest from reference TRBV18 and TRBJ1-6, the complete variable domain is NAGVMQNPRHLVRRRGQEARLRCSPMKGHSHVYWYRQLPEEGLKFMVYLQKENIIDESGMPKERFSAEFPKEGPSILRIQQVVRGDSAAYFCASSPISSYNSPLHFGNGTRLTVT.

The chain recombines TRBV19 with TRBJ1-1; a possible D gene is TRBD1 (6 bases). The length of the CDR3 is 14 residues. Germline CDR1 reads LNHDA; CDR2 reads SQIVND (reference sequence). V was shortened by 6 bases and J by 1 base, with 12 bases between the two germline ends. DNA of the CDR3: TGTGCCAGTAGCAACAGGGTCGCGAACACTGAAGCTTTCTTT. It specifies CASSNRVANTEAFF.

This chain uses TRBV18 with TRBJ2-4, with D unresolved. Germline V CDR1 and CDR2: KGHSH, LQKENI. The CDR3 covers 13 residues. V lost 2 bases and J lost 8, with 10 bases in between. The CDR3 DNA is TGTGCCAGCTCACCAGAGGAGAGAGACATTCAGTACTTC. Translating gives CASSPEERDIQYF.

The genes are TRBV30 and TRBJ2-7, with TRBD1 matching over 8 bases. V shed 3 bases and J 4 bases; nucleotides not matched to a gene: 11. The germline CDR1 and CDR2 sequences are GTSNPN and SVGIG (reference sequence). This CDR3 region has 15 residues. CDR3 coding DNA: TGTGCCTGGAGCCGAGGACAGGGTATAGATTACGAGCAGTACTTC. Translated, it gives CAWSRGQGIDYEQYF.

The V call is TRBV7-6, the J call TRBJ2-7; 9 bases match TRBD2. The CDR3 length is 18 residues. Germline CDR1 reads SGHVS; CDR2 reads FNYEAQ. J was trimmed by 4 bases and V by 1 base; bases with no gene match: 14. CDR3 sequence: CASSLGSSGESIRYEQYF. CDR3 nucleotide sequence: TGTGCCAGCAGCTTAGGATCTAGCGGGGAAAGTATTCGGTACGAGCAGTACTTC.

The chain links TRBV10-2 to TRBJ1-5; 9 nucleotides line up with TRBD1. Germline values: CDR1 WSHSY, CDR2 SAAADI. The CDR3 spans 15 residues. V gave up 9 bases and J gave up 0 bases; unmatched junction bases: 6. The CDR3 here is CASGQGRSSNQPQHF. The CDR3 bases are TGCGCCAGTGGACAGGGGAGGTCTAGCAATCAGCCCCAGCATTTT.

The chain combines TRBV9 with TRBJ2-2; 8 bases line up with TRBD1. CDR3 length equals 14 residues. Germline V gene data show CDR1 as SGDLS and CDR2 as YYNGEE. V dropped 1 base and J dropped 5; count of bases not matched to a gene: 1. For the CDR3, the DNA is TGTGCCAGCAGCGTACAGGGGGCGACCGGGGAGCTGTTTTTT. Protein: CASSVQGATGELFF.

The CDR3 is CASSLTGAGNQPQHF. The CDR3 DNA reads as TGTGCCAGCAGTTTAACAGGGGCCGGCAATCAGCCCCAGCATTTT. The chain couples TRBV28 to TRBJ1-5, with TRBD1 matching over 7 bases. The CDR3 contains 15 residues. V was pared by 2 bases and J by 2 bases, with 3 bases of the junction left unmatched. Germline lookup yields CDR1 MDHEN and CDR2 SYDVKM. Variable domain in full (rest from reference TRBV28 and TRBJ1-5): DVKVTQSSRYLVKRTGEKVFLECVQDMDHENMFWYRQDPGLGLRLIYFSYDVKMKEKGDIPEGYSVSREKKERFSLILESASTNQTSMYLCASSLTGAGNQPQHFGDGTRLSIL.

This clone was seen more than once but under ten times. The chain has TRBV6-6 and TRBJ1-2, with D hard to call. Deletions cut 7 bases from V and 2 bases from J, with 8 bases between. Germline V gene data show CDR1 as MNHNY and CDR2 as SVGAGI (reference sequence). This CDR3 spans 12 amino acids. The CDR3 nucleotides read TGTGCCAGCACCCTCATGAACTATGGCTACACCTTC. Protein sequence: CASTLMNYGYTF.

V usage is TRBV5-1 and J usage is TRBJ1-1; tentatively, D is TRBD1 (5 bases). The V gene lost 4 bases and the J gene lost 0 bases, with 13 bases spanning the gap. The CDR3 length is 15 residues. The germline V gene has CDR1 SGHRS and CDR2 YFSETQ. DNA of the CDR3: TGCGCCAGCAGCCTATCTCAGGGTGTGAACACTGAAGCTTTCTTT. Protein: CASSLSQGVNTEAFF.

V is TRBV28 and J is TRBJ2-7; TRBD1 aligns across 7 bases. Germline lookup yields CDR1 MDHEN and CDR2 SYDVKM. V gave up 7 bases and J gave up 0 bases; unmatched junction bases: 9. The CDR3 contains 15 residues. CDR3 sequence (DNA): TGTGCCAGCACCCGGACAGGCCAATTCTCCTACGAGCAGTACTTC. The encoded protein is CASTRTGQFSYEQYF.

This chain links TRBV2 with TRBJ2-3; 8 bases agree with TRBD1. V lost 6 bases and J lost 1; bases outside the gene matches: 0. The CDR3 spans 13 residues. The germline gives CDR1 SNHLY, CDR2 FYNNEI. The CDR3 nucleotides are TGTGCCAGCAGGGGACAGGGCACAGATACGCAGTATTTT. This encodes CASRGQGTDTQYF.

This clone was observed a single time. This chain uses TRBV19 with TRBJ2-7, with 13 bases fitting TRBD2. With V trimmed by 4 bases and J by 2 bases, 11 bases remained unmatched. This CDR3 spans 18 amino acids. Germline CDR1 and CDR2: LNHDA and SQIVND (reference sequence). CDR3 coding DNA: TGTGCCAGTAGTACGAAGGGACTAGCGGGATCCAACACCTACGAGCAGTACTTC. This encodes CASSTKGLAGSNTYEQYF.

The V call is TRBV6-5, the J call TRBJ2-5; 7 nucleotides align to TRBD2. J was trimmed by 1 base and V by 5 bases; bases with no gene match: 4. Germline V gene sequence: CDR1 MNHEY, CDR2 SVGAGI. The CDR3 length is 14 residues. The DNA for the CDR3 is TGTGCCAGCAGTGGATCTAGCGGCCAAGAGACCCAGTACTTC. Its translation: CASSGSSGQETQYF.

J is TRBJ2-4 and V is TRBV6-5; maybe TRBD2 (5 bases). V was cut by 8 bases and J by 5 bases, with 19 bases left in between. Germline V CDR1 and CDR2: MNHEY, SVGAGI. The CDR3 contains 15 residues. CDR3 amino acids: CASVGRVDGENIQYF. The CDR3 DNA sequence: TGTGCCAGCGTTGGGCGGGTCGACGGGGAAAACATTCAGTACTTC.

The chain recombines TRBV7-9 with TRBJ1-2, with 8 bases fitting TRBD1. Looked up from germline, CDR1 is SEHNR and CDR2 is FQNEAQ (reference sequence). The CDR3 is 14 residues long. The V segment lost 2 bases and the J segment 2 bases; nucleotides outside the gene matches: 1. CDR3 amino acids: CASSLTGGNYGYTF. CDR3 nucleotide sequence: TGTGCCAGCAGCTTAACAGGGGGGAACTATGGCTACACCTTC.

The CDR3 DNA reads as TGTGCCAGCAGCGTTTGGACTAGCGGGAGCACAGATACGCAGTATTTT. This translates into CASSVWTSGSTDTQYF. The genes are TRBV9 and TRBJ2-3; 11 bases map to TRBD2. Germline CDR1 and CDR2: SGDLS and YYNGEE. Trimming cost V 2 bases and J 0 bases; bases outside gene matches: 2. CDR3 length equals 16 residues.

The V and J genes are TRBV5-4 and TRBJ2-1; 11 nucleotides match TRBD2. The V gene end was trimmed by 0 bases and the J gene end by 6 bases; junction bases not matched to a gene: 2. Germline CDR1 SGHNT, CDR2 YYREEE (reference sequence). The CDR3 has 15 amino acids. CDR3 nucleotide sequence: TGTGCCAGCAGCTTGGAGCTAGCGGGGGGCAATGAGCAGTTCTTC. This codes for CASSLELAGGNEQFF.